This T cell receptor (beta chain) comes out of a study of regulatory T cells in long-lasting Graves disease. Whole-study findings and limits: Persistent disease preferred TRBV28, TRBJ1-2 and TRBJ2-5.

Building of the TCR beta libraries involved iRepertoire HTBI primers and Arm-PCR of CDR3 regions. Via MiXCR, TCRdb re-called the multiplex PCR reads, giving one row per CDR3 protein. The sample records some 470,000 distinct CDR3 sequences, 20% to 25% being singletons. Indicated time point: persistent/refractory GD, antithyroid drugs over 5 years with positive TRAb. The TCR library was made from RNA that had been extracted from PBMCs in TRIzol. A remark on this clonotype: Antigen: not known.

The CDR3 spans 18 residues. V gave up 3 bases and J gave up 1 base; unmatched junction bases: 14. Per germline, CDR1 LGHNA and CDR2 YSLEER. Specimen: peripheral blood mononuclear cells (PBMCs), collected when the disease was refractory, from a patient treated with antithyroid drugs. This TCR came from a female donor with Graves disease. The chain is built from TRBV4-3 and TRBJ1-2; 7 nucleotides line up with TRBD1. In DNA, the CDR3 is TGCGCCAGCAGCCAGGGACCGGGACAGAGACTGATTAACTATGGCTACACCTTC. This codes for CASSQGPGQRLINYGYTF.